What follows are 25 T cell receptor beta chains derived from one specimen sequenced in a study of cytomegalovirus exposure and HLA in healthy donors. PCR used 60 Vbeta primers and 13 Jbeta primers. Some clones are missing from TCRdb's copy, which holds only in-frame ones; the method was immunoSEQ multiplex PCR. The repertoire holds about 200,000 clones, approximately 86% seen once, with approximately 0.98% in the top ten. Source material: PBMCs. The receptors here all came from a boy younger than 10 in good health and CMV-seronegative.

CDR3 sequence: CASSLRGAHEQYF. In DNA, the CDR3 is TGTGCCAGCAGCCTCCGCGGGGCGCACGAGCAGTACTTC. The V gene is TRBV2, the J gene TRBJ2-7; the D gene is possibly TRBD2 (6 bases). CDR1 is SNHLY and CDR2 is FYNNEI in the germline V gene. With 6 bases removed from V and 5 bases from J, the gap between germline ends came to 14 bases. This CDR3 has 13 amino acids.

The chain combines TRBV6-5 with TRBJ2-6; D is undetermined. V gave up 5 bases and J gave up 0 bases, with 5 bases separating them. The germline gives CDR1 MNHEY, CDR2 SVGAGI. The CDR3 loop spans 14 amino acids. The CDR3 DNA sequence: TGTGCCAGCAGTGCGATCTCTGGGGCCAACGTCCTGACTTTC. This encodes CASSAISGANVLTF.

V usage is TRBV28 and J usage is TRBJ2-7; D remains ambiguous. The CDR3 length is 16 residues. Deletions cut 1 base from V and 2 bases from J, with 15 bases between. CDR1 MDHEN and CDR2 SYDVKM come from the germline V gene. The CDR3 DNA reads as TGTGCCAGCAGTTTATTACTTTTGACGAGGACCTACGAGCAGTACTTC. It yields the protein CASSLLLLTRTYEQYF.

This rearrangement joins TRBV11-1 to TRBJ2-7, with 8 positions matching TRBD1. This CDR3 is 14 amino acids long. Looked up from germline, CDR1 is SGHAT and CDR2 is FQDESV (reference sequence). The ends lost 5 bases at V and 3 bases at J; junction bases unmatched: 6. CDR3 in amino acids: CASSVDRVGYEQYF. CDR3 nucleotides: TGTGCCAGCAGCGTGGACAGGGTTGGCTACGAGCAGTACTTC.

This clone occurred a few times. The genes are TRBV5-6 and TRBJ1-4; tentatively, D is TRBD1 (6 bases). V lost 0 bases and J lost 8, with 14 bases in between. CDR1 is SGHDT, CDR2 YYEEEE, per germline. The CDR3 totals 15 residues. This CDR3 is CASSLAEQGREKLFF. CDR3 nucleotide sequence: TGTGCCAGCAGCTTGGCCGAACAGGGTAGGGAAAAACTGTTTTTT.

This chain joins TRBV5-4 and TRBJ2-5; 8 nucleotides match TRBD1. V shed 4 bases, J shed 7 bases, and the junction held 9 bases outside the gene matches. CDR1 and CDR2 from the germline V gene are SGHNT and YYREEE (reference sequence). This CDR3 has 14 residues. In DNA, the CDR3 is TGTGCCAGCAGCCGTGGACAGGGTGAGGGGACCCAGTACTTC. This sequence encodes CASSRGQGEGTQYF. Full variable domain (remainder filled in from reference TRBV5-4 and TRBJ2-5): ETGVTQSPTHLIKTRGQQVTLRCSSQSGHNTVSWYQQALGQGPQFIFQYYREEENGRGNFPPRFSGLQFPNYSSELNVNALELDDSALYLCASSRGQGEGTQYFGPGTRLLVL.

The chain has TRBV30 and TRBJ2-3; weak D call: TRBD1 (5 bases). CDR1 and CDR2 from the germline V gene are GTSNPN and SVGIG (reference sequence). V lost 3 bases, J lost 3 bases, and 19 bases lay in between. The CDR3 covers 16 residues. CDR3 nucleotides: TGTGCCTGGAGAGAGAAGGGCCAGGGATTAACAGATACGCAGTATTTT. Protein: CAWREKGQGLTDTQYF.

The rearrangement uses TRBV4-1 and TRBJ1-5, with no clear D. The CDR3 loop spans 18 amino acids. CDR1 and CDR2 (germline): MGHRA, YSYEKL. V lost 0 bases to trimming and J lost 0 bases, with 15 bases between them. The CDR3 bases are TGCGCCAGCAGCCAAGAAGGCGCAGGAGGAAGTAGCAATCAGCCCCAGCATTTT. Translating gives CASSQEGAGGSSNQPQHF.

The chain recombines TRBV6-1 with TRBJ1-6; D ambiguous. V lost 2 bases to trimming and J lost 6 bases, with 11 bases between them. The CDR3 runs 15 residues. Germline CDR1 and CDR2: MNHNS and SASEGT. The CDR3 nucleotides read TGTGCCAGCAGTGAACTCCGGAGCAGTAATTCACCCCTCCACTTT. This gives the protein CASSELRSSNSPLHF.

Comment on this clone: Other DNA sequences in the sample encode the same CDR3. V usage is TRBV5-1 and J usage is TRBJ2-5, with D perhaps TRBD2 (6 bases). V lost 0 bases, J lost 4 bases, and 10 bases lay in between. Germline CDR1 reads SGHRS; CDR2 reads YFSETQ. CDR3 size: 14 residues. The CDR3 coding sequence is TGCGCCAGCAGCTTGGCGGGGGTGGGAGAGACCCAGTACTTC. Protein: CASSLAGVGETQYF.

The DNA for the CDR3 is TGTGCCAGCAAACTCAGCCCCAGGGGCACCGGGGAGCTGTTTTTT. Translating it yields CASKLSPRGTGELFF. The chain combines TRBV28 with TRBJ2-2; possibly TRBD1 for D (6 bases). Germline V CDR1 and CDR2: MDHEN, SYDVKM. V lost 7 bases and J lost 4, with 16 bases in between. The CDR3 length is 15 residues.

The genes are TRBV30 and TRBJ2-7; perhaps TRBD1 as D (6 bases). V was trimmed by 5 bases and J by 1 base, leaving 9 bases between them. There are 12 residues in the CDR3. CDR1 and CDR2 from the germline V gene are GTSNPN and SVGIG (reference sequence). The CDR3 sequence: CAWGGLSYEQYF. The DNA of the CDR3 is TGTGCCTGGGGGGGCCTTTCCTACGAGCAGTACTTC.

This clone has just a few counts. The chain recombines TRBV6-1 with TRBJ2-1, with TRBD2 identical over 9 bases. This CDR3 has 14 amino acids. Germline V gene data show CDR1 as MNHNS and CDR2 as SASEGT. The junction had 1 base not matched to a gene; V was cut back by 6 bases and J by 1 base. The CDR3 DNA reads TGTGCCAGCAGAGGACTAGCGTCCTACAATGAGCAGTTCTTC. Residues: CASRGLASYNEQFF.

The rearrangement uses TRBV6-5 and TRBJ2-3; D unclear. Per the germline V gene, CDR1 is MNHEY and CDR2 is SVGAGI. Trimming cost V 2 bases and J 6 bases, with 18 bases left between them. The CDR3 spans 16 residues. CDR3 bases: TGTGCCAGCAGTTACGTTAGTGGAGTCCGAGAGGATACGCAGTATTTT. The encoded protein is CASSYVSGVREDTQYF.

The chain's CDR3 is CASSGTQGQGEKLFF. The CDR3, as DNA: TGCGCCAGCAGCGGCACACAGGGGCAGGGTGAAAAACTGTTTTTT. V gene TRBV5-1 combines with J gene TRBJ1-4, with 7 bases matching TRBD1. The germline V gene has CDR1 SGHRS and CDR2 YFSETQ. V lost 4 bases and J lost 7; bases outside the gene matches: 10. The CDR3 length is 15 residues.

J is TRBJ1-4 and V is TRBV28; TRBD1 matches 7 bases. CDR1 is MDHEN, CDR2 SYDVKM, per germline. The CDR3 covers 16 residues. J lost 2 bases, V lost 4 bases, and 7 bases had no gene match. CDR3 region: CASSSTGSGTNEKLFF. The DNA of the CDR3 is TGTGCCAGCAGTTCGACAGGGTCAGGTACTAATGAAAAACTGTTTTTT.

The gene calls are TRBV19 and TRBJ1-2; tentatively, D is TRBD1 (6 bases). The CDR3 totals 12 residues. Germline loops: CDR1 LNHDA, CDR2 SQIVND (reference sequence). V was shortened by 4 bases and J by 8 bases, with 11 bases between the two germline ends. The CDR3 bases are TGTGCCAGTAGTACCGGGACACGAGGCTACACCTTC. Encoded protein: CASSTGTRGYTF. Combining the CDR3 with reference TRBV19 and TRBJ1-2 gives the whole variable domain DGGITQSPKYLFRKEGQNVTLSCEQNLNHDAMYWYRQDPGQGLRLIYYSQIVNDFQKGDIAEGYSVSREKKESFPLTVTSAQKNPTAFYLCASSTGTRGYTFGSGTRLTVV.

The rearrangement links TRBV15 to TRBJ2-5; no reliable D call. This CDR3 region has 13 residues. V lost 1 base, J lost 1 base, and 4 bases lay in between. Germline V CDR1 and CDR2: LNHNV, YYDKDF (reference sequence). CDR3 sequence (DNA): TGTGCCACCAGCAGAGGTATCCAAGAGACCCAGTACTTC. Translated, it gives CATSRGIQETQYF.

This clone occurred once. V gene TRBV30 combines with J gene TRBJ1-5; no reliable D call. Germline loops: CDR1 GTSNPN, CDR2 SVGIG (reference sequence). The V gene lost 2 bases and the J gene lost 5 bases, with 10 bases spanning the gap. The CDR3 has 13 amino acids. CDR3 loop: CAWSSGEDQPQHF. CDR3 nucleotides: TGTGCCTGGAGTTCGGGAGAGGATCAGCCCCAGCATTTT.

CDR3: CASSEGPGTGSQPQHF. The CDR3 DNA reads as TGTGCCAGCAGCGAGGGCCCTGGGACAGGGAGTCAGCCCCAGCATTTT. V is TRBV9 and J is TRBJ1-5, with 9 bases matching TRBD1. The CDR3 is 16 amino acids. The V and J ends lost 3 bases and 6 bases, in that order; junction bases with no gene match: 10. Per the germline V gene, CDR1 is SGDLS and CDR2 is YYNGEE.

V and J are TRBV6-6 and TRBJ1-5, with 7 bases identical to TRBD1. The CDR3 has 16 amino acids. CDR1 and CDR2 from the germline V gene are MNHNY and SVGAGI (reference sequence). Trimming took 7 bases from V and 0 from J; bases not matched to a gene: 9. The CDR3: CASTTLTGDSNQPQHF. DNA for the CDR3: TGTGCCAGCACCACCCTCACAGGGGATAGCAATCAGCCCCAGCATTTT.

This sequence joins TRBV28 and TRBJ1-6, with D possibly TRBD1 on 5 matching bases. The CDR3 consists of 22 residues. The V end was cut by 2 bases, the J end by 4 bases, with 30 bases between. CDR1 and CDR2 (germline): MDHEN, SYDVKM. Here the CDR3 DNA reads TGTGCCAGCAGTTTACAGAGACTCCCAGACAGCAAAATACTAAAATATAATTCACCCCTCCACTTT. Encoded protein: CASSLQRLPDSKILKYNSPLHF.

J is TRBJ2-3 and V is TRBV19; 7 nucleotides agree with TRBD2. This CDR3 spans 17 amino acids. Germline CDR1 is LNHDA and CDR2 is SQIVND (reference sequence). The junction had 12 bases not matched to a gene; V was cut back by 4 bases and J by 2 bases. CDR3 DNA: TGTGCCAGTAGTAGTTGGGCGGGGAGGGGAAACACAGATACGCAGTATTTT. This sequence encodes CASSSWAGRGNTDTQYF.

V is TRBV18 and J is TRBJ2-5, with 11 bases identical to TRBD1. CDR3 length: 14 residues. Germline values: CDR1 KGHSH, CDR2 LQKENI. V was pared by 3 bases and J by 11 bases, with 8 bases of the junction left unmatched. The CDR3 reads CASSPDRGRLVQYF. In DNA form, the CDR3 reads TGTGCCAGCTCACCGGACAGGGGGCGCTTAGTGCAGTACTTC.

The rearrangement uses TRBV6-5 and TRBJ2-5; TRBD2 matches at 11 bases. J gave up 11 bases and V 5 bases, and 13 bases lay outside the gene matches. Germline loops: CDR1 MNHEY, CDR2 SVGAGI. The CDR3 runs to 15 residues. Here the CDR3 reads CASSPGTSGGGAQYF. In DNA form, the CDR3 reads TGTGCCAGCAGTCCCGGGACTAGCGGAGGGGGGGCGCAGTACTTC.